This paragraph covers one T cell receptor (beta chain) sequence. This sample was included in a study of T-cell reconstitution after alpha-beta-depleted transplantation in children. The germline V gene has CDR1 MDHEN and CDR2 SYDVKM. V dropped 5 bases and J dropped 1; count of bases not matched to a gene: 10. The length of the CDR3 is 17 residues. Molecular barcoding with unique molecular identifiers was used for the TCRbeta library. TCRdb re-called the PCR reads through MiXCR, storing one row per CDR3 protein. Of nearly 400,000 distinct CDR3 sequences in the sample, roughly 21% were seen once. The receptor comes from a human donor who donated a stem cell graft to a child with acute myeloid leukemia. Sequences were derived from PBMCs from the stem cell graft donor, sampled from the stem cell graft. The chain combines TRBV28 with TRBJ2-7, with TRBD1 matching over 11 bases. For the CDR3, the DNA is TGTGCCAGCAGTCCGATCGGACAGGGGGCGAGGTCCTACGAGCAGTACTTC. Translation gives CASSPIGQGARSYEQYF.